The entry below gives a single T cell receptor beta chain sequence along with its context. The ends were cut back, 6 bases at V and 11 bases at J, with 17 bases in the middle. Germline V gives CDR1 MDHEN, CDR2 SYDVKM. The CDR3 totals 13 residues. The data were taken from a study of shared clonotypes between healthy human individuals. Only in-frame clones appear in the TCRdb table, and some are missing; sequencing was by immunoSEQ multiplex PCR. The sample lists about 730,000 clones; over 60% were seen once. This clonotype was obtained from a woman aged 25 to 39 in good health. V usage is TRBV28 and J usage is TRBJ1-5; tentatively, D is TRBD1 (6 bases). Sequenced sample: memory CD4+ T cells sorted from blood. Specified subset: CD45RA-negative fraction. The DNA for the CDR3 is TGTGCCAGCAGCACCCCTTCAGGGGTTTCCCAGCATTTT. Translating it yields CASSTPSGVSQHF.